The 30 T cell receptor beta chains listed next were all sequenced from one sample in a study of response to subunit inactivated influenza vaccine. TCRdb re-derived calls from the RT-PCR reads in MiXCR, one entry per CDR3 protein. This sample has hundreds of thousands of distinct CDR3 sequences; roughly 14% occur once, and the top ten carry 6.5% to 8.5%. Sequenced material: PBMCs from blood, taken roughly 2 weeks before vaccination. The source of these receptors is a middle-aged man who received an inactivated influenza vaccine.

This clonotype showed up just a few times. The rearrangement links TRBV5-1 to TRBJ1-3; 7 nucleotides match TRBD1. Germline loops: CDR1 SGHRS, CDR2 YFSETQ. The CDR3 runs to 16 residues. V dropped 4 bases and J dropped 3; count of bases not matched to a gene: 10. The CDR3 coding sequence is TGCGCCAGCAGCCCGAGACAGGGAAGGAATGGAAACACCATATATTTT. Protein sequence: CASSPRQGRNGNTIYF.

This clonotype turned up a few times. The chain combines TRBV5-5 with TRBJ2-3, with TRBD2 identical over 8 bases. V trimming: 5 bases; J trimming: 1 base; junction bases outside the gene matches: 6. Germline values: CDR1 SGHKS, CDR2 YYEKEE (reference sequence). The CDR3 has 15 amino acids. This chain's CDR3 is CASRPGGPGTDTQYF. CDR3 nucleotides: TGTGCCAGCAGACCGGGGGGGCCAGGCACAGATACGCAGTATTTT.

The rearrangement joins TRBV28 to TRBJ1-5; D remains ambiguous. Deletions cut 8 bases from V and 4 bases from J, with 15 bases between. Per the germline V gene, CDR1 is MDHEN and CDR2 is SYDVKM. This CDR3 region has 14 residues. In DNA, the CDR3 is TGTGCCAGCGAGCCCGGGCCGGGGAATCAGCCCCAGCATTTT. It encodes CASEPGPGNQPQHF.

The chain uses TRBV20-1 and TRBJ1-5; tentative D call: TRBD1 (6 bases). Germline V gene lookup returns CDR1 DFQATT and CDR2 SNEGSKA (reference sequence). V was trimmed by 4 bases and J by 7 bases, leaving 11 bases between them. The CDR3 runs 12 residues. CDR3 nucleotide sequence: TGCAGTGCTAAAGGGGGATTCCAGCCCCAGCATTTT. Translation gives CSAKGGFQPQHF.

This clonotype was seen more than once but under ten times. This chain connects TRBV20-1 to TRBJ2-5; D remains ambiguous. Trimming removed 5 bases from V and 8 bases from J, with 24 bases in between. Per germline, CDR1 DFQATT and CDR2 SNEGSKA (reference sequence). The CDR3 has 15 residues. CDR3 amino acids: CSAEASADSHNTQYF. In nucleotides, the CDR3 is TGCAGTGCTGAGGCTTCGGCGGATTCACATAATACCCAGTACTTC.

This clonotype was picked up a small number of times. The CDR3 region is CASSFVSGRAWPYNEQFF. The CDR3 DNA sequence: TGTGCCAGCAGCTTTGTTAGCGGGAGGGCCTGGCCCTACAATGAGCAGTTCTTC. The chain carries TRBV11-1 and TRBJ2-1; 11 nucleotides align to TRBD2. V lost 3 bases to trimming and J lost 2 bases; unmatched junction nucleotides: 9. This CDR3 is 18 amino acids long. CDR1 is SGHAT and CDR2 is FQDESV in the germline V gene (reference sequence).

A few counts support this clonotype. The chain carries TRBV4-2 and TRBJ2-2; tentative D call: TRBD1 (6 bases). The CDR3 covers 15 residues. From germline, CDR1 is LGHNA and CDR2 YNFKEQ. The V end lost 5 bases, the J end lost 1 base, and 11 bases lay between the germline ends. CDR3 protein: CASSYPGQNTGELFF. The CDR3 coding sequence is TGTGCCAGCAGCTACCCGGGACAGAACACCGGGGAGCTGTTTTTT.

This clonotype was detected only a few times. CDR3: CASSQAASGARETQYF. The DNA of the CDR3 is TGCGCCAGCAGCCAAGCCGCGTCAGGGGCTCGAGAGACCCAGTACTTC. V usage is TRBV4-3 and J usage is TRBJ2-5; D might be TRBD1 (6 bases). Germline CDR1 LGHNA, CDR2 YSLEER. Trimming shortened V by 1 base and J by 4 bases, and 16 bases separated the two germline ends. The CDR3 is 16 residues long.

This clonotype has a handful of counts. The V call is TRBV5-1, the J call TRBJ1-2, with TRBD1 identical over 7 bases. Trimming removed 3 bases from V and 3 bases from J; junction bases left unmatched: 2. This CDR3 contains 13 residues. Germline CDR1 reads SGHRS; CDR2 reads YFSETQ. The CDR3 coding sequence is TGCGCCAGCAGCTACGGACAGGACTATGGCTACACCTTC. It is translated as CASSYGQDYGYTF.

This clonotype was detected ten times or more. The chain is built from TRBV19 and TRBJ1-1, with TRBD1 matching over 7 bases. CDR1 is LNHDA, CDR2 SQIVND, per germline (reference sequence). The CDR3 runs to 13 residues. V lost 6 bases to trimming and J lost 0 bases; unmatched junction nucleotides: 1. The CDR3 sequence is CASSGQVNTEAFF. The DNA of the CDR3 is TGTGCCAGTAGCGGACAGGTGAACACTGAAGCTTTCTTT.

V is TRBV13 and J is TRBJ1-2; unclear D gene. V lost 0 bases, J lost 4 bases, and 6 bases lay in between. The CDR3 runs 13 residues. CDR1 and CDR2 (germline): PRHDT, FYEKMQ (reference sequence). The CDR3 sequence is CASSLGGRYGYTF. CDR3 coding DNA: TGTGCCAGCAGCTTAGGCGGTCGCTATGGCTACACCTTC.

This chain joins TRBV12-3 or TRBV12-4 and TRBJ1-5; TRBD1 is a possible D gene (6 bases). The CDR3 is 16 residues long. V was trimmed by 2 bases and J by 3 bases, leaving 14 bases between them. The CDR3: CASSLRYRASNQPQHF. In nucleotides, the CDR3 is TGTGCCAGCAGTTTACGGTACAGGGCTTCCAATCAGCCCCAGCATTTT.

This clonotype occurred a few times. This rearrangement joins TRBV2 to TRBJ2-1; D possibly corresponds to TRBD2 (5 bases). Germline V gene data show CDR1 as SNHLY and CDR2 as FYNNEI. The CDR3 is made up of 12 amino acids. Trimming cost V 4 bases and J 10 bases, with 11 bases left between them. In nucleotides, the CDR3 is TGTGCCAGCAGTGTTAGCGTTTTCGAGCAGTTCTTC. Protein sequence: CASSVSVFEQFF.

This clonotype was counted only a few times. The chain recombines TRBV9 with TRBJ2-7; D is uncertain. Trimming took off 3 bases at V and 2 bases at J, with 12 bases between the two ends. Germline V gene data show CDR1 as SGDLS and CDR2 as YYNGEE. This CDR3 is built from 14 residues. The CDR3 bases are TGTGCCAGCAGCGACCCCTCGGAGCCCTACGAGCAGTACTTC. Encoded protein: CASSDPSEPYEQYF.

The sample holds many counts of this clonotype. This chain connects TRBV11-2 to TRBJ2-7; 9 positions agree with TRBD1. V dropped 5 bases and J dropped 2; count of bases not matched to a gene: 7. Germline values: CDR1 SGHAT, CDR2 FQNNGV. The CDR3 consists of 15 residues. The CDR3 DNA sequence: TGTGCCAGCAGCCGGCGTGGACAGGGGACCTACGAGCAGTACTTC. This translates into CASSRRGQGTYEQYF.

This clonotype was counted many times. This chain uses TRBV6-2 or TRBV6-3 with TRBJ2-3, with D unclear. Germline assignment: CDR1 MNHEY and CDR2 SVGEGT. Trimming stripped 4 bases from V and 5 bases from J, with 4 bases between. CDR3 length: 11 amino acids. This CDR3 reads CASSSGDTQYF. CDR3 DNA sequence: TGTGCCAGCAGTTCCGGAGATACGCAGTATTTT.

This clonotype has more than one count but fewer than ten. The genes are TRBV25-1 and TRBJ2-5; 7 bases are shared with TRBD1. This CDR3 region has 13 residues. Germline values: CDR1 MGHDK, CDR2 SYGVNS. V was clipped by 8 bases and J by 5 bases; unmatched bases: 8. Here the CDR3 DNA reads TGTGCCAGCGAGACAGGGTTCCAGGAGACCCAGTACTTC. This translates into CASETGFQETQYF.

This clonotype occurred many times. V and J are TRBV7-2 and TRBJ2-3; no firm D call. Germline CDR1 and CDR2: SGHTA and FQGNSA. V gave up 1 base and J gave up 0 bases, with 5 bases separating them. The CDR3 runs to 14 residues. CDR3 bases: TGTGCCAGCAGCTTAGACTTGAGCACAGATACGCAGTATTTT. It translates to CASSLDLSTDTQYF. The full variable domain, its missing parts supplied by reference TRBV7-2 and TRBJ2-3, is GAGVSQSPSNKVTEKGKDVELRCDPISGHTALYWYRQSLGQGLEFLIYFQGNSAPDKSGLPSDRFSAERTGGSVSTLTIQRTQQEDSAVYLCASSLDLSTDTQYFGPGTRLTVL.

This clonotype turned up a few times. The V and J genes are TRBV7-9 and TRBJ2-2, with no clear D. This CDR3 spans 14 amino acids. Trimming took 11 bases from V and 5 from J, leaving 18 bases between them. Germline CDR1 is SEHNR and CDR2 is FQNEAQ (reference sequence). Here the CDR3 DNA reads TGTGCCCCAGCTCGGGTCGGAGAAACCGGGGAGCTGTTTTTT. This encodes CAPARVGETGELFF.

This chain joins TRBV3-1 and TRBJ1-1; 7 bases line up with TRBD1. Per germline, CDR1 LGHDT and CDR2 YNNKEL (reference sequence). This CDR3 has 14 amino acids. V dropped 5 bases and J dropped 0; count of bases not matched to a gene: 3. The CDR3 DNA reads TGTGCCAGCAGCGACAGGGATATGAACACTGAAGCTTTCTTT. This sequence encodes CASSDRDMNTEAFF. The whole variable domain, remainder taken from reference TRBV3-1 and TRBJ1-1, is DTAVSQTPKYLVTQMGNDKSIKCEQNLGHDTMYWYKQDSKKFLKIMFSYNNKELIINETVPNRFSPKSPDKAHLNLHINSLELGDSAVYFCASSDRDMNTEAFFGQGTRLTVV.

This clonotype turned up a few times. The V call is TRBV10-3, the J call TRBJ2-5; D remains ambiguous. The CDR3 runs to 13 residues. The germline CDR1 and CDR2 sequences are ENHRY and SYGVKD. Trimming pared 5 bases from V and 5 bases from J, leaving 12 bases between. CDR3 DNA: TGTGCCATCAGTTATCGGACGGAGGAGACCCAGTACTTC. Protein sequence: CAISYRTEETQYF.

The sample holds a few counts of this clonotype. This chain connects TRBV4-3 to TRBJ1-1; D remains unclear. CDR1 is LGHNA, CDR2 YSLEER, per germline. The CDR3 is 14 amino acids. With 0 bases removed from V and 2 bases from J, the gap between germline ends came to 7 bases. CDR3 sequence reads: CASSQDFQNTEAFF. DNA for the CDR3: TGCGCCAGCAGCCAAGACTTCCAAAACACTGAAGCTTTCTTT.

This clonotype has just a few counts. This chain links TRBV4-3 with TRBJ2-5; D possibly corresponds to TRBD2 (5 bases). Germline lookup yields CDR1 LGHNA and CDR2 YSLEER. CDR3 length equals 14 residues. V was pared by 0 bases and J by 2 bases, with 7 bases between. CDR3 in amino acids: CASSQERVQETQYF. In DNA, the CDR3 is TGCGCCAGCAGCCAAGAGAGGGTGCAAGAGACCCAGTACTTC.

As for this clonotype: At one boundary the junction diverges from the germline segment, which might be a read error. The rearrangement joins TRBV20-1 to TRBJ2-3; 14 bases fit TRBD2. The CDR3 is 17 amino acids. Per germline, CDR1 DFQATT and CDR2 SNEGSKA (reference sequence). CDR3 DNA sequence: TGCTGTGCTAGCACCGGGACTAGCGGGAGTGTCACAGATACGCAGTATTTT. Translating it yields CCASTGTSGSVTDTQYF.

The sample holds a few counts of this clonotype. The chain is built from TRBV29-1 and TRBJ2-2, with 15 bases aligning to TRBD2. The CDR3 contains 16 residues. Germline CDR1 SQVTM, CDR2 ANQGSEA. J was trimmed by 5 bases and V by 5 bases; bases with no gene match: 6. This CDR3 reads CSVPGLAGGRTGELFF. CDR3 coding DNA: TGCAGCGTTCCGGGACTAGCGGGAGGACGGACCGGGGAGCTGTTTTTT.

This clonotype was seen ten or more times. The chain employs TRBV7-2 and TRBJ2-5; 12 bases match TRBD2. Trimming removed 3 bases from V and 4 bases from J; junction bases left unmatched: 9. Germline lookup yields CDR1 SGHTA and CDR2 FQGNSA. This CDR3 has 17 residues. The chain's CDR3 is CASSLTSGSRGGETQYF. In nucleotides, the CDR3 is TGTGCCAGCAGCTTGACTAGCGGGAGTAGAGGGGGAGAGACCCAGTACTTC. The whole variable domain, remainder taken from reference TRBV7-2 and TRBJ2-5, is GAGVSQSPSNKVTEKGKDVELRCDPISGHTALYWYRQSLGQGLEFLIYFQGNSAPDKSGLPSDRFSAERTGGSVSTLTIQRTQQEDSAVYLCASSLTSGSRGGETQYFGPGTRLLVL.

This clonotype was seen only a few times. For the CDR3, the DNA is TGTGCCAGCAGTCAGATGGGATCTGGGGCCAACGTCCTGACTTTC. Residues: CASSQMGSGANVLTF. This chain uses TRBV3-1 with TRBJ2-6; no reliable D call. Trimming shortened V by 6 bases and J by 1 base, and 10 bases separated the two germline ends. CDR1 and CDR2 (germline): LGHDT, YNNKEL (reference sequence). This CDR3 region has 15 residues.

V is TRBV24-1 and J is TRBJ1-2; 10 nucleotides match TRBD1. Looked up from germline, CDR1 is KGHDR and CDR2 is SFDVKD. This CDR3 comprises 13 residues. V dropped 7 bases and J dropped 6; count of bases not matched to a gene: 4. The DNA for the CDR3 is TGTGCCACCAGCTCCGGGACAGGGGATGGCTACACCTTC. It codes for CATSSGTGDGYTF.

The chain uses TRBV5-1 and TRBJ1-4; 7 bases line up with TRBD1. Trimming at V came to 1 base and at J to 10 bases, leaving 7 bases not matched to a gene. The CDR3 length is 14 residues. In germline, CDR1 is SGHRS, CDR2 YFSETQ. CDR3 in DNA: TGCGCCAGCAGCTTGCCCGACAGGGAGGGAAAACTGTTTTTT. Amino acids: CASSLPDREGKLFF.

V and J are TRBV4-2 and TRBJ2-7, with D hard to call. Trimming left V 0 bases short and J 3 bases short, with 12 bases between. This CDR3 spans 15 amino acids. The germline V gene encodes CDR1 LGHNA and CDR2 YNFKEQ. The CDR3 bases are TGTGCCAGCAGCCAAGAGCCAACTTCCTTCTACGAGCAGTACTTC. It specifies CASSQEPTSFYEQYF.